The rows below give T cell receptor beta chains drawn from one sample of a study of shared clonotypes between healthy human individuals. Some clones are missing from TCRdb's copy, which holds only in-frame ones; the method was immunoSEQ multiplex PCR. The table records about 1.1 million clones, approximately 80% of them present only once. Source material: memory CD4+ T cells from PBMCs. The receptors were sampled from a man aged 18 to 35 in good health. Some clones in this sample may be carry-over from other donors' samples. Both conserved end residues are part of each CDR3. The D gene is left open where the match is weak. Rows may omit the clone size; those that give it use once, few, many or a size class.

NA TRBJ2-5 NA TRBV19 TGTGCCAGTCCCGCAACTCAAGAGACCCAGTACTTC CASPATQETQYF
NA TRBJ1-2 NA TRBV5-1 TGCGCCAGCAGCTTGTCCTGGCGCTATGGCTACACCTTC CASSLSWRYGYTF
NA TRBJ2-2 TRBD2 TRBV6-4 TGTGCCAGCAGCAGGACTAGCGGGAGTGGTACCGGGGAGCTGTTTTTT CASSRTSGSGTGELFF
NA TRBJ2-7 NA TRBV6-6 TGTGCCAGCAGTTACGGTCCCAGTTATTCCTACGAGCAGTACTTC CASSYGPSYSYEQYF
NA TRBJ2-7 TRBD1 TRBV7-9 TGTGCCAGCAGCATTACCGGGACAGGGTTCTACGAGCAGTACTTC CASSITGTGFYEQYF
NA TRBJ1-2 TRBD1 TRBV2 TGTGCCAGAAGTAAAGCAGGGACAGTTGCTAACTATGGCTACACCTTC CARSKAGTVANYGYTF
NA TRBJ1-1 NA TRBV5-4 TGTGCCAGCAGCGGGATACAGGGTAAGAACACTGAAGCTTTCTTT CASSGIQGKNTEAFF
NA TRBJ2-5 TRBD2 TRBV7-2 TGTGCCAGCAGCTTTAGCGGGAGGGCCGGGGAGACCCAGTACTTC CASSFSGRAGETQYF
NA TRBJ2-7 NA TRBV2 TGTGCCAGCAGTCTCTCACAGGGTTCTTTGAACGAGCAGTACTTC CASSLSQGSLNEQYF
NA TRBJ1-3 NA TRBV30 TGTGCCTGGACCCAGGGAATTGGAAACACCATATATTTT CAWTQGIGNTIYF
NA TRBJ2-3 NA TRBV5-1 TGCGCCAGCAGCTTGGCGGGGGCGAGGCGCACAGATACGCAGTATTTT CASSLAGARRTDTQYF
many TRBJ1-2 NA TRBV30 TGTGCCTGGTCCAGTGGACAGTATGGCTACACCTTC CAWSSGQYGYTF
NA TRBJ2-2 TRBD1 TRBV25-1 TGTGCCGTCCGGCGGGACAGGGTAGGAAACGGGGAGCTGTTTTTT CAVRRDRVGNGELFF
NA TRBJ1-5 TRBD1 TRBV28 TGTGCCAGCAGCCCGACAGGGCAAGGGGATCAGCCCCAGCATTTT CASSPTGQGDQPQHF
NA TRBJ2-4 TRBD2 TRBV10-3 TGTGCCATCAGTTCTAGCGGGAGGGCCTCCCTTTTC CAISSSGRASLF
NA TRBJ2-3 NA TRBV15 TGTGCCACCAGCAGAGGACGCGGGGATACGCAGTATTTT CATSRGRGDTQYF
NA TRBJ2-3 NA TRBV6-6 TGTGCCAGCAGAGATGCAGCGGGTAGCACAGATACGCAGTATTTT CASRDAAGSTDTQYF
many TRBJ2-1 TRBD2 TRBV5-4 TGTGCCAGCAGCTTGACTAGCGGGACCGATGAGCAGTTCTTC CASSLTSGTDEQFF
NA TRBJ1-1 TRBD1 TRBV9 TGTGCCAGCAGCGCAAACAGGGGGCGCATGACTGAAGCTTTCTTT CASSANRGRMTEAFF
once TRBJ2-7 TRBD1 TRBV28 TGTGCCAGCAGTTGGGGACAGGGGGCAGATGAGCAGTACTTC CASSWGQGADEQYF
NA TRBJ2-7 TRBD1 TRBV13 TGTGCCAGCAGCGGGACAGGATACTACGAGCAGTACTTC CASSGTGYYEQYF
NA TRBJ2-7 NA TRBV4-1 TGCGCCAGCCCCTTCGACGAGCAGTACTTC CASPFDEQYF
NA TRBJ1-1 TRBD1 TRBV5-4 TGTGCCAGCACCGACCCCACAGGGGGCGGGGAAGCTTTCTTT CASTDPTGGGEAFF